One and the same sample provided the 27 T cell receptor beta chains below, sequenced in a study of T cell responses to AZD1222 COVID-19 vaccine. The protocol was immunoSEQ multiplex PCR, while the TCRdb copy is restricted to in-frame clones and leaves out a portion. The sample comprises 100,000 to 150,000 clones, about 90% of which are singletons, and about 6% rests with the top ten. The starting material was peripheral blood, obtained on day 0 of AZD1222 vaccination. Receptor source: an adult in good health.

The chain carries TRBV2 and TRBJ1-6; no reliable D call. Per the germline V gene, CDR1 is SNHLY and CDR2 is FYNNEI. The CDR3 consists of 16 residues. Trimming took 0 bases from V and 8 from J, leaving 14 bases between them. This chain's CDR3 is CASSEAPAFRDSPLHF. In DNA form, the CDR3 reads TGTGCCAGCAGTGAAGCGCCGGCCTTTCGGGATTCACCCCTCCACTTT.

The V and J genes are TRBV6-6 and TRBJ1-2, with TRBD1 identical over 7 bases. With 5 bases clipped from V and 7 bases from J, the junction kept 7 bases outside the gene matches. Germline-derived CDR1 and CDR2 are MNHNY and SVGAGI (reference sequence). The CDR3 has 13 residues. CDR3 DNA: TGTGCCAGCAGTCACAACTGGGACAGTGGCTACACCTTC. It yields the protein CASSHNWDSGYTF.

This clone appeared once. The chain is built from TRBV24-1 and TRBJ2-3; 14 bases match TRBD2. This CDR3 spans 19 amino acids. J gave up 6 bases and V 3 bases, and 13 bases lay outside the gene matches. The V gene's germline CDR1 is KGHDR and CDR2 SFDVKD. The chain's CDR3 is CATSDTPPGLAGDGDTQYF. The CDR3 DNA sequence: TGTGCCACCAGTGATACACCACCGGGACTAGCGGGAGATGGTGATACGCAGTATTTT.

The V call is TRBV12-5, the J call TRBJ1-5, with D possibly TRBD1 on 5 matching bases. The CDR3 sequence is 12 residues long. V lost 6 bases and J 5 bases, leaving 8 bases between the germline ends. Germline V gene sequence: CDR1 LGHNT, CDR2 FRNRAP. The CDR3 coding sequence is TGTGCTAGTGGCAGGGATTATCAGCCCCAGCATTTT. Its translation: CASGRDYQPQHF.

This chain links TRBV7-2 with TRBJ1-3; 7 bases align to TRBD1. The V gene's germline CDR1 is SGHTA and CDR2 FQGNSA. This CDR3 comprises 15 residues. The J segment lost 3 bases and the V segment lost 5 bases, leaving 7 bases of the junction unmatched. Written as DNA, the CDR3 is TGTGCCAGCAGCATACAGGGGACGGATGGAAACACCATATATTTT. Translation: CASSIQGTDGNTIYF. The full variable domain, in which reference TRBV7-2 and TRBJ1-3 provide the parts outside the CDR3, is GAGVSQSPSNKVTEKGKDVELRCDPISGHTALYWYRQSLGQGLEFLIYFQGNSAPDKSGLPSDRFSAERTGGSVSTLTIQRTQQEDSAVYLCASSIQGTDGNTIYFGEGSWLTVV.

This clone was found a few times. The rearrangement links TRBV12-3 or TRBV12-4 to TRBJ1-1, with D maybe TRBD1 (5 bases). The CDR3 extends over 13 amino acids. With 6 bases removed from V and 4 bases from J, the gap between germline ends came to 12 bases. For the CDR3, the DNA is TGTGCCAGCAGCCTGGGGGAGGGCACTGAAGCTTTCTTT. As protein: CASSLGEGTEAFF.

The chain combines TRBV19 with TRBJ1-6; D is perhaps TRBD1 (5 bases). The CDR3 spans 13 residues. Deletions cut 7 bases from V and 7 bases from J, with 11 bases between. CDR1 is LNHDA, CDR2 SQIVND, per germline (reference sequence). Written as DNA, the CDR3 is TGTGCCAGTACCGGGACTAACAATTCACCCCTCCACTTT. Translating it yields CASTGTNNSPLHF.

The chain combines TRBV4-1 with TRBJ1-1; TRBD1 matches 9 bases. Trimming removed 4 bases from V and 5 bases from J; junction bases left unmatched: 5. Per the germline V gene, CDR1 is MGHRA and CDR2 is YSYEKL. The CDR3 has 14 amino acids. The CDR3 sequence: CASSLMTGGTEAFF. The CDR3 DNA sequence: TGCGCCAGCAGCCTAATGACAGGGGGGACTGAAGCTTTCTTT.

The chain has TRBV7-6 and TRBJ2-5; no firm D call. CDR3 length equals 14 residues. The germline gives CDR1 SGHVS, CDR2 FNYEAQ. V was cut by 1 base and J by 2 bases, with 8 bases left in between. The CDR3 is CASSLGVGQETQYF. CDR3 nucleotides: TGTGCCAGCAGCTTAGGAGTAGGGCAAGAGACCCAGTACTTC.

This clone was seen just once. This chain uses TRBV19 with TRBJ1-1; TRBD1 might be the D (6 bases). Deletions cut 6 bases from V and 8 bases from J, with 13 bases between. Looked up from germline, CDR1 is LNHDA and CDR2 is SQIVND (reference sequence). The CDR3 has 12 residues. CDR3 in amino acids: CASSFRDNEAFF. CDR3 DNA: TGTGCCAGTAGCTTCCGGGACAACGAAGCTTTCTTT.

This rearrangement joins TRBV10-3 to TRBJ1-5; D perhaps matches TRBD1 (6 bases). V gave up 4 bases and J gave up 5 bases, with 21 bases separating them. The CDR3 covers 17 residues. Germline V gene data show CDR1 as ENHRY and CDR2 as SYGVKD. The CDR3 spells CAISGVPAGAKDQPQHF. CDR3 nucleotide sequence: TGTGCCATCAGTGGGGTCCCGGCGGGGGCTAAGGATCAGCCCCAGCATTTT.

The chain combines TRBV5-4 with TRBJ2-5; 9 bases fit TRBD2. J gave up 5 bases and V 2 bases, and 7 bases lay outside the gene matches. The V gene's germline CDR1 is SGHNT and CDR2 YYREEE (reference sequence). This CDR3 is built from 15 residues. The CDR3 coding sequence is TGTGCCAGCAGCTTATCTAGCGGGAATAGGGAGACCCAGTACTTC. Encoded protein: CASSLSSGNRETQYF.

The chain employs TRBV15 and TRBJ2-5; D ambiguous. Per the germline V gene, CDR1 is LNHNV and CDR2 is YYDKDF (reference sequence). Trimming shortened V by 0 bases and J by 4 bases, and 9 bases separated the two germline ends. The CDR3 runs to 14 residues. CDR3 residues: CATSRDRARETQYF. The CDR3 nucleotides read TGTGCCACCAGCAGAGACCGGGCGCGAGAGACCCAGTACTTC.

The genes are TRBV19 and TRBJ1-3; 7 bases are a match to TRBD1. The V segment lost 8 bases and the J segment 5 bases; nucleotides outside the gene matches: 9. This CDR3 has 14 amino acids. Germline V gene data show CDR1 as LNHDA and CDR2 as SQIVND (reference sequence). The CDR3: CASFRTGSRNTIYF. CDR3 nucleotide sequence: TGTGCCAGTTTTAGGACAGGTAGCAGAAACACCATATATTTT.

V gene TRBV6-5 combines with J gene TRBJ1-1; TRBD1 agrees at 7 bases. With 10 bases clipped from V and 3 bases from J, the junction kept 11 bases outside the gene matches. Germline CDR1 MNHEY, CDR2 SVGAGI. The length of the CDR3 is 14 residues. The chain's CDR3 is CATCRDSRDTEAFF. The CDR3 DNA sequence: TGTGCCACCTGTCGGGACAGCCGAGACACTGAAGCTTTCTTT.

The rearrangement uses TRBV5-8 and TRBJ1-5; no reliable D call. V lost 2 bases, J lost 1 base, and 7 bases lay in between. CDR1 is SGHTS and CDR2 is YDEGEE in the germline V gene. There are 14 residues in the CDR3. CDR3 sequence reads: CASSFGGSNQPQHF. The CDR3 DNA reads as TGTGCCAGCAGCTTTGGAGGGAGCAATCAGCCCCAGCATTTT.

The chain is built from TRBV5-4 and TRBJ2-1; 8 bases align to TRBD1. This CDR3 comprises 14 residues. The germline gives CDR1 SGHNT, CDR2 YYREEE (reference sequence). Trimming at V came to 0 bases and at J to 8 bases, leaving 4 bases not matched to a gene. DNA for the CDR3: TGTGCCAGCAGCTTGGGACAGGGGCTCGATGAGCAGTTCTTC. Protein product: CASSLGQGLDEQFF.

The rearrangement joins TRBV5-1 to TRBJ1-1; D ambiguous. Per germline, CDR1 SGHRS and CDR2 YFSETQ. The V end lost 4 bases, the J end lost 6 bases, and 16 bases lay between the germline ends. The CDR3 consists of 14 residues. The CDR3 coding sequence is TGCGCCAGCAGCATATTGTTCTCTAGCGCTGAAGCTTTCTTT. Its translation: CASSILFSSAEAFF.

This clone was seen repeatedly, ten times or more. V is TRBV11-2 and J is TRBJ1-3; D uncertain. V gave up 1 base and J gave up 2 bases, with 6 bases separating them. Per the germline V gene, CDR1 is SGHAT and CDR2 is FQNNGV. CDR3 length: 14 residues. The CDR3 protein is CASSLGHAGNTIYF. The DNA of the CDR3 is TGTGCCAGCAGCTTAGGACACGCTGGAAACACCATATATTTT.

V gene TRBV5-4 combines with J gene TRBJ1-2, with 7 bases aligning to TRBD1. Looked up from germline, CDR1 is SGHNT and CDR2 is YYREEE (reference sequence). Trimming took 0 bases from V and 4 from J; bases not matched to a gene: 18. The CDR3 consists of 19 residues. The CDR3, as DNA: TGTGCCAGCAGCTTGGCCAAACGGACAGGCCGCTTTAGAGTCTATGGCTACACCTTC. Translated: CASSLAKRTGRFRVYGYTF. The complete variable domain, with remaining parts taken from reference TRBV5-4 and TRBJ1-2, reads ETGVTQSPTHLIKTRGQQVTLRCSSQSGHNTVSWYQQALGQGPQFIFQYYREEENGRGNFPPRFSGLQFPNYSSELNVNALELDDSALYLCASSLAKRTGRFRVYGYTFGSGTRLTVV.

This chain connects TRBV4-2 to TRBJ2-5; 13 bases fit TRBD2. This CDR3 has 19 amino acids. The germline V gene encodes CDR1 LGHNA and CDR2 YNFKEQ. Losses at the gene ends were 1 base for V and 2 bases for J; bases not matched to a gene: 10. The CDR3 DNA sequence: TGTGCCAGCAGCCAAGTATCGGGACTAGCGGGACCTCGTCAAGAGACCCAGTACTTC. As protein: CASSQVSGLAGPRQETQYF.

The chain uses TRBV6-5 and TRBJ2-1; 8 bases match TRBD2. The CDR3 is made up of 15 amino acids. V gave up 6 bases and J gave up 8 bases; unmatched junction bases: 12. In germline, CDR1 is MNHEY, CDR2 SVGAGI. CDR3 in amino acids: CASSSSGGLFHEQFF. DNA of the CDR3: TGTGCCAGCAGCTCCAGCGGGGGACTGTTTCATGAGCAGTTCTTC.

The chain joins TRBV11-3 to TRBJ2-1; TRBD1 agrees at 8 bases. Germline CDR1 is SGHNT and CDR2 is YENEEA. This CDR3 region has 15 residues. With V trimmed by 2 bases and J by 6 bases, 6 bases remained unmatched. The CDR3 nucleotides read TGTGCCAGCAGCTTACAGGGGGCGCATATCAATGAGCAGTTCTTC. This gives the protein CASSLQGAHINEQFF.

This clone was seen a single time. This chain uses TRBV19 with TRBJ2-5; 7 nucleotides line up with TRBD1. Per the germline V gene, CDR1 is LNHDA and CDR2 is SQIVND (reference sequence). CDR3 length: 14 amino acids. With V trimmed by 4 bases and J by 5 bases, 7 bases remained unmatched. The CDR3 bases are TGTGCCAGTAGTACGATGACAGGGTACGAGACCCAGTACTTC. This translates into CASSTMTGYETQYF.

CDR3 residues: CASSEWWRGVDGYTF. The CDR3, as DNA: TGTGCCAGCAGTGAATGGTGGCGGGGGGTCGACGGCTACACCTTC. The chain recombines TRBV6-1 with TRBJ1-2, with a tentative D call TRBD1 (5 bases). Trimming removed 2 bases at V and 8 bases at J, with 18 bases between. Germline V gene sequence: CDR1 MNHNS, CDR2 SASEGT. The CDR3 covers 15 residues.

The chain links TRBV5-1 to TRBJ1-2, with no clear D. V lost 0 bases and J 4 bases, leaving 13 bases between the germline ends. This CDR3 is built from 15 residues. The germline gives CDR1 SGHRS, CDR2 YFSETQ. CDR3 sequence (DNA): TGCGCCAGCAGCTTGGCCGGGGAAGGGAGCTATGGCTACACCTTC. Translation: CASSLAGEGSYGYTF.

V gene TRBV5-1 combines with J gene TRBJ1-2; no firm D call. From germline, CDR1 is SGHRS and CDR2 YFSETQ. V lost 0 bases and J lost 4, with 16 bases in between. This CDR3 has 16 amino acids. CDR3 sequence reads: CASSLVQLASGYGYTF. The DNA of the CDR3 is TGCGCCAGCAGCTTGGTACAGCTGGCTTCAGGCTATGGCTACACCTTC.